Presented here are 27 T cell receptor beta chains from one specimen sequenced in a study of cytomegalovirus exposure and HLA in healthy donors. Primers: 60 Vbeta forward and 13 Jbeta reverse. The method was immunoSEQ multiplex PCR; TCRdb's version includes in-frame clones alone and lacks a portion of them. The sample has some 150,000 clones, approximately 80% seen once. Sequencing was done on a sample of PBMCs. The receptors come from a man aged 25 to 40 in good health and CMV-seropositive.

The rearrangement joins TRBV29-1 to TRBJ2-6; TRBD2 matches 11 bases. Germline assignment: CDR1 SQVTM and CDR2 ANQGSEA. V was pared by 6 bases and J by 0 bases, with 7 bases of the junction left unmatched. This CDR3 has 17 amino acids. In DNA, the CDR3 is TGCAGCGTATGGACTAGCGGGTTGTCCTCTGGGGCCAACGTCCTGACTTTC. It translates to CSVWTSGLSSGANVLTF.

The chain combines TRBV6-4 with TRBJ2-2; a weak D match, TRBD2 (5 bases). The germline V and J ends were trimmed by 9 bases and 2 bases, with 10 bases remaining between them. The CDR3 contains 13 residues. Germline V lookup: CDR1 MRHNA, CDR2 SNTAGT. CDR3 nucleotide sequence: TGTGCCAGGGGCAGACTAAACACCGGGGAGCTGTTTTTT. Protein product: CARGRLNTGELFF.

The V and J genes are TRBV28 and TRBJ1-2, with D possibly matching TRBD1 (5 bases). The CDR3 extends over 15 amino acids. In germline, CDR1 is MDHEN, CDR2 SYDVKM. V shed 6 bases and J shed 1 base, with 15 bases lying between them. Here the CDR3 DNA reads TGTGCCAGCAGCCGCGGAGGGGCCTTTAACTATGGCTACACCTTC. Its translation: CASSRGGAFNYGYTF.

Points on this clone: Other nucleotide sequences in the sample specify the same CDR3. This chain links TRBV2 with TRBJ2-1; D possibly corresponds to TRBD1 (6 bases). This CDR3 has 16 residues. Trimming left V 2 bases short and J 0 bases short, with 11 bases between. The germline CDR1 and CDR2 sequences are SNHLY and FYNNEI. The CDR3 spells CASSERGTSSYNEQFF. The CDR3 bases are TGTGCCAGCAGTGAAAGGGGGACGAGCTCCTACAATGAGCAGTTCTTC. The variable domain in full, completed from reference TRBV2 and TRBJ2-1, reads EPEVTQTPSHQVTQMGQEVILRCVPISNHLYFYWYRQILGQKVEFLVSFYNNEISEKSEIFDDQFSVERPDGSNFTLKIRSTKLEDSAMYFCASSERGTSSYNEQFFGPGTRLTVL.

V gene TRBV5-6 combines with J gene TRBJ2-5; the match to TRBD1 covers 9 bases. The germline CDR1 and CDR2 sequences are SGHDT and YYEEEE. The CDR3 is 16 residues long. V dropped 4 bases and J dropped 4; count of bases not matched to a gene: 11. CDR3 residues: CASSRTGVSGRETQYF. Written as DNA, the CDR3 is TGTGCCAGCAGCAGGACAGGGGTATCAGGGAGAGAGACCCAGTACTTC.

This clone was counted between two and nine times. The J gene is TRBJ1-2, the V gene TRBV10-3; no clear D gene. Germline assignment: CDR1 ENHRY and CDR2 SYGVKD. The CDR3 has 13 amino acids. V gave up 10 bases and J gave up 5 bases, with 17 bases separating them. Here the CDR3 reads CASSHGSLYGYTF. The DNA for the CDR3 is TGTGCCAGCAGCCACGGGTCCCTTTATGGCTACACCTTC.

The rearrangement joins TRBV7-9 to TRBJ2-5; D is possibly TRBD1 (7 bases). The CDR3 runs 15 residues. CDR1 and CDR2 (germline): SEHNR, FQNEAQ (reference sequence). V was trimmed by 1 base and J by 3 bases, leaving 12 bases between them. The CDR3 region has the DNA TGTGCCAGCAGCTTAGTTGCGGGGACAGAAGAGACCCAGTACTTC. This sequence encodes CASSLVAGTEETQYF.

Here the CDR3 reads CSVERGGGSYEQYF. The CDR3, as DNA: TGCAGCGTTGAAAGAGGAGGCGGCTCCTACGAGCAGTACTTC. The genes are TRBV29-1 and TRBJ2-7, with a weak D call TRBD2 (5 bases). Germline V gene sequence: CDR1 SQVTM, CDR2 ANQGSEA. This CDR3 is built from 14 residues. V was trimmed by 2 bases and J by 0 bases, leaving 11 bases between them.

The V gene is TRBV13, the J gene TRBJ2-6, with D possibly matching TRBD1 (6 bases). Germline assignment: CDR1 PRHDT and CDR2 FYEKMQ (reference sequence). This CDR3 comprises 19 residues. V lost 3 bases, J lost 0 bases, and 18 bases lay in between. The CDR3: CASSFLPWGPHSGANVLTF. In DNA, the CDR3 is TGTGCCAGCAGCTTCCTTCCTTGGGGGCCCCACTCTGGGGCCAACGTCCTGACTTTC.

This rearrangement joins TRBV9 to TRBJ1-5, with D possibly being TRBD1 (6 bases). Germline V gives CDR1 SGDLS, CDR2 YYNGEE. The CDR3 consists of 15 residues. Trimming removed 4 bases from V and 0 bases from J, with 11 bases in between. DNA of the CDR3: TGTGCCAGCAGCCCCTCGGACAGTAGCAATCAGCCCCAGCATTTT. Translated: CASSPSDSSNQPQHF. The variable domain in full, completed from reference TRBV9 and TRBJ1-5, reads DSGVTQTPKHLITATGQRVTLRCSPRSGDLSVYWYQQSLDQGLQFLIQYYNGEERAKGNILERFSAQQFPDLHSELNLSSLELGDSALYFCASSPSDSSNQPQHFGDGTRLSIL.

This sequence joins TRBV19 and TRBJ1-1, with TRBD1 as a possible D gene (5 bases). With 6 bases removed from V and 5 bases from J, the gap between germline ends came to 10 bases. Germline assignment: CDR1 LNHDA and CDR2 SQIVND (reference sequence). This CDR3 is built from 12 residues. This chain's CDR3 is CASRASGTEAFF. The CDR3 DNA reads TGTGCCAGTAGGGCCTCAGGGACTGAAGCTTTCTTT.

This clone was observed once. CDR3 DNA sequence: TGCGCCAGCAGCCAAGAGGGCAGCAGGGGGCCCGAAGCTTTCTTT. Translating it yields CASSQEGSRGPEAFF. This chain links TRBV4-1 with TRBJ1-1, with 8 bases identical to TRBD1. This CDR3 comprises 15 residues. The germline gives CDR1 MGHRA, CDR2 YSYEKL. Losses at the gene ends were 0 bases for V and 8 bases for J; bases not matched to a gene: 8.

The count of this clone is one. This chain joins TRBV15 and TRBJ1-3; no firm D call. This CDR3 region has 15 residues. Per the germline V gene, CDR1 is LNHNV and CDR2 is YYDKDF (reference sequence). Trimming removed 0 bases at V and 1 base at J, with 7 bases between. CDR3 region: CATSRDLGSGNTIYF. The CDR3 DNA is TGTGCCACCAGCAGAGATCTCGGTTCTGGAAACACCATATATTTT.

The chain's CDR3 is CASSQARGSGDTQYF. CDR3 bases: TGTGCCAGCAGCCAAGCTCGCGGGAGCGGTGATACGCAGTATTTT. The rearrangement uses TRBV14 and TRBJ2-3, with 7 positions matching TRBD2. Germline CDR1 and CDR2: SGHDN and FVKESK. CDR3 length: 15 residues. V lost 1 base to trimming and J lost 6 bases; unmatched junction nucleotides: 7.

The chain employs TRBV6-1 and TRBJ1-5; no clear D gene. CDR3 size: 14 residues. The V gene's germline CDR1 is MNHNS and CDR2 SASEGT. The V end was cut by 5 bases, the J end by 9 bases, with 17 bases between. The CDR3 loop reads CASSSELGVMPQHF. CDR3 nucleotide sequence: TGTGCCAGCAGTTCGGAATTGGGCGTTATGCCCCAGCATTTT.

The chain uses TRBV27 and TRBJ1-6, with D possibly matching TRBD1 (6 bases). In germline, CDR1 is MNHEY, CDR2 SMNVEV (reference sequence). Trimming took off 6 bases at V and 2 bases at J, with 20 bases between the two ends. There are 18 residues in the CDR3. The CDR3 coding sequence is TGTGCCAGCAGAGCTTATAGAAGGGGGGGAACCTATAATTCACCCCTCCACTTT. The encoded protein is CASRAYRRGGTYNSPLHF.

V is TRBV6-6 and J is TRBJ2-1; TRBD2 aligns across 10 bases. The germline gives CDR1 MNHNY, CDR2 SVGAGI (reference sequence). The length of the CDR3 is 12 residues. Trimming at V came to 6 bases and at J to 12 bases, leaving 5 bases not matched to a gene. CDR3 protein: CASSRIAGGQFF. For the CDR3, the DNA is TGTGCCAGCAGCCGGATAGCGGGGGGGCAGTTCTTC.

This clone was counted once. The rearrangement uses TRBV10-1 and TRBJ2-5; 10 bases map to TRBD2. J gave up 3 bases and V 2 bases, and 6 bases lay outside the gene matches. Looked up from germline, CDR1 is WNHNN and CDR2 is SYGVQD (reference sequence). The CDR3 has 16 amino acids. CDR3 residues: CASSEAASGGKETQYF. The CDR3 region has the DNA TGCGCCAGCAGTGAGGCTGCTAGCGGGGGCAAAGAGACCCAGTACTTC.

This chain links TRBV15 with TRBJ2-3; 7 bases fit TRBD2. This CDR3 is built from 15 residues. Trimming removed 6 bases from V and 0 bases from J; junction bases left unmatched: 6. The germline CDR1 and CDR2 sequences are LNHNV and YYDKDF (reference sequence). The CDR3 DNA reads TGTGCCACCAGGATAGTTAGCGGGAGCACAGATACGCAGTATTTT. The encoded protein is CATRIVSGSTDTQYF. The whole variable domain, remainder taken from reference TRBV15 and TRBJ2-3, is DAMVIQNPRYQVTQFGKPVTLSCSQTLNHNVMYWYQQKSSQAPKLLFHYYDKDFNNEADTPDNFQSRRPNTSFCFLDIRSPGLGDTAMYLCATRIVSGSTDTQYFGPGTRLTVL.

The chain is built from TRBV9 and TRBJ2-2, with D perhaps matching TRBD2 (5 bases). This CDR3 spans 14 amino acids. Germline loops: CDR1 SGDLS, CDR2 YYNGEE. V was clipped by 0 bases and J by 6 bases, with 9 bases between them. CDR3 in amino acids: CASSVDLAPGELFF. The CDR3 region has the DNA TGTGCCAGCAGCGTAGACCTAGCCCCCGGGGAGCTGTTTTTT.

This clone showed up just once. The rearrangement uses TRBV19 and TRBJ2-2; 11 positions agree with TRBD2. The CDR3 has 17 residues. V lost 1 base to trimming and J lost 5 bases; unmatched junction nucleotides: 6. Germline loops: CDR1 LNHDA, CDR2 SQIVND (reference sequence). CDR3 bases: TGTGCCAGTAGTATAGGAAGACTAGCGGGACTTACCGGGGAGCTGTTTTTT. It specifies CASSIGRLAGLTGELFF.

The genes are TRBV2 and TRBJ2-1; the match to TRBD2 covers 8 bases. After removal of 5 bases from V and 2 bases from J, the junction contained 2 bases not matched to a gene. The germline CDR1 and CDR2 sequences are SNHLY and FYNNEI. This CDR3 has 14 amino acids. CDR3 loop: CASSSREAYNEQFF. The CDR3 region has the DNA TGTGCCAGCAGTTCGCGGGAGGCCTACAATGAGCAGTTCTTC.

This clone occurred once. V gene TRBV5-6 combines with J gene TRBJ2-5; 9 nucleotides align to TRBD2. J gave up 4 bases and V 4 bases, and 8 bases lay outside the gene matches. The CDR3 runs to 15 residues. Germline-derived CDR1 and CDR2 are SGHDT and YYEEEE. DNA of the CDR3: TGTGCCAGCAGCCGTGGACTAGCGTTGCGAGAGACCCAGTACTTC. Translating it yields CASSRGLALRETQYF.

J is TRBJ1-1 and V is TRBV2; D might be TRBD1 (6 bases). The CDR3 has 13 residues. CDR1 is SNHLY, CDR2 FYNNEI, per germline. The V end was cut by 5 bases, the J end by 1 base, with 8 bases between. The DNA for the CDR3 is TGTGCCAGCAGTCCACAGGGGAACACTGAAGCTTTCTTT. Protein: CASSPQGNTEAFF.

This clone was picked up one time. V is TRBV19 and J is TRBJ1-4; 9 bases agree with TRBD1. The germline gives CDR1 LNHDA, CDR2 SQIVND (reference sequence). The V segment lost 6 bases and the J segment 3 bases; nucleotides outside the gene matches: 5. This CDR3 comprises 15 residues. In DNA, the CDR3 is TGTGCCAGTAGGCGGGACAGGGAATCTAATGAAAAACTGTTTTTT. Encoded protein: CASRRDRESNEKLFF.

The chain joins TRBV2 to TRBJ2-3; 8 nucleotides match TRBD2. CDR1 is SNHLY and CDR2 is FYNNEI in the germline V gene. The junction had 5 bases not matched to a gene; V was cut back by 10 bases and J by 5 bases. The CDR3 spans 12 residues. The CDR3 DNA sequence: TGTGCCACCCCCGGGGGGGGAGATACGCAGTATTTT. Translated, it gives CATPGGGDTQYF.

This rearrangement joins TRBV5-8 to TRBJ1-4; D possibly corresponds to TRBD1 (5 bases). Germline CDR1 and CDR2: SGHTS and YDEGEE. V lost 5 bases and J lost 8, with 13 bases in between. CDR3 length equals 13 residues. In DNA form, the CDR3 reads TGTGCCAGCAGTTTCGACAGAAGAGAAAAACTGTTTTTT. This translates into CASSFDRREKLFF.